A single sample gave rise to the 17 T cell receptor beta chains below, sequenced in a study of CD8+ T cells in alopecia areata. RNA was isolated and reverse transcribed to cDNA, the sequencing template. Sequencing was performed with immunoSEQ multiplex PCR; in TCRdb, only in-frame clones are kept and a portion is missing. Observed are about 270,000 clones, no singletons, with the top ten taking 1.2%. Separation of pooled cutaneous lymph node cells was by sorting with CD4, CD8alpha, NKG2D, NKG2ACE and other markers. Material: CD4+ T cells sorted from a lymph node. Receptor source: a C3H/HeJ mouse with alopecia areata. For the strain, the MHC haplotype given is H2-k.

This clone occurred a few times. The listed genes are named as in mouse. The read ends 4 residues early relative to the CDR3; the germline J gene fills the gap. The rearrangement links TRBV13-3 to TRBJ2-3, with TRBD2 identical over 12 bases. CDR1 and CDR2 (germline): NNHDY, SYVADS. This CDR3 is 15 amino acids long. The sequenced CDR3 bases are TGTGCCAGCAGTGATGCGGGACTGGGGGGAGAA. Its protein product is CASSDAGLGGE. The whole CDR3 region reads CASSDAGLGGETLYF.

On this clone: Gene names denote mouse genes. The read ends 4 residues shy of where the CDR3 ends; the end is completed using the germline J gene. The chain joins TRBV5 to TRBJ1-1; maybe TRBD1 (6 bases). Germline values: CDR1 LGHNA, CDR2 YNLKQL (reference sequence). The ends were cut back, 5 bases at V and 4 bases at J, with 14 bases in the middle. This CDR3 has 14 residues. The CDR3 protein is CASSLQGRGTEVFF. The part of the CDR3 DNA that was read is TGTGCCAGCAGCTTACAGGGAAGGGGCACA.

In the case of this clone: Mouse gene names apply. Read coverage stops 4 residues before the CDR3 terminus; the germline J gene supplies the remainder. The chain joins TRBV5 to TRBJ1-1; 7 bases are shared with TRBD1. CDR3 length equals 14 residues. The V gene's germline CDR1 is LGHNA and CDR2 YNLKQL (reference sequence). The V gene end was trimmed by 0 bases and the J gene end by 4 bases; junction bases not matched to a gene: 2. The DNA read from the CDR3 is TGTGCCAGCAGCCAAGACAGGGACAGCACA. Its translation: CASSQDRDST. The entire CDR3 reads CASSQDRDSTEVFF.

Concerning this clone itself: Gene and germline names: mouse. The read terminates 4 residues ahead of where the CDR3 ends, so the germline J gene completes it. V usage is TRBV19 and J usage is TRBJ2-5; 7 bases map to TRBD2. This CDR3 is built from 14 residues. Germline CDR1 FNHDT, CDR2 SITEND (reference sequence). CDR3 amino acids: CASSITWGKDTQYF. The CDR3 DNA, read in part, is TGTGCCAGCAGTATAACCTGGGGGAAAGAC.

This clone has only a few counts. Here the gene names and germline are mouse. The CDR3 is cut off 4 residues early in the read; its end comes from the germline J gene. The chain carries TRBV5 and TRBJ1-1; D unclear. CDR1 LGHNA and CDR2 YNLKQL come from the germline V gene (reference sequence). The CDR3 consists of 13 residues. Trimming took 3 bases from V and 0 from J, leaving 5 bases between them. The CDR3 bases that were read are TGTGCCAGCAGCCAGGGCCCAAACACA. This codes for CASSQGPNT. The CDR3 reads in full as CASSQGPNTEVFF.

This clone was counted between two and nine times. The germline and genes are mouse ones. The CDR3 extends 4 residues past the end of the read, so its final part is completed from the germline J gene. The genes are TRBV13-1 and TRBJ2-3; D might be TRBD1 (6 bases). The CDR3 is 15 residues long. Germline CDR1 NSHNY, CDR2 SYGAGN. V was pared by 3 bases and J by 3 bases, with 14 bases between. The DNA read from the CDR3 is TGTGCCAGCAGTGGGGGCGCAGGGGTGGCAGAA. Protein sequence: CASSGGAGVAE. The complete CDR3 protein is CASSGGAGVAETLYF.

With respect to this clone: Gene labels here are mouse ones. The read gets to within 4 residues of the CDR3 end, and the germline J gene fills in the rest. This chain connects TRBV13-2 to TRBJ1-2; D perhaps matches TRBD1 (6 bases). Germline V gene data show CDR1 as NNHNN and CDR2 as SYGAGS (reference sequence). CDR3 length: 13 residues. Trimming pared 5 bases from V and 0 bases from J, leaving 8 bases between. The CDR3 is CASGGGPNSDYTF. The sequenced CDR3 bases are TGTGCCAGCGGAGGGGGGCCAAACTCC.

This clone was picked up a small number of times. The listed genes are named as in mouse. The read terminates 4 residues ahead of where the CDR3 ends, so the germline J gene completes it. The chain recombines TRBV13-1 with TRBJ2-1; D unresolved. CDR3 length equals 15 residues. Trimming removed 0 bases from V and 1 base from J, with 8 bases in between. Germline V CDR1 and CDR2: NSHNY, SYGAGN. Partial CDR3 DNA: TGTGCCAGCAGTGATGCTAACACGAACTATGCT. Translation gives CASSDANTNYA. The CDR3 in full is CASSDANTNYAEQFF.

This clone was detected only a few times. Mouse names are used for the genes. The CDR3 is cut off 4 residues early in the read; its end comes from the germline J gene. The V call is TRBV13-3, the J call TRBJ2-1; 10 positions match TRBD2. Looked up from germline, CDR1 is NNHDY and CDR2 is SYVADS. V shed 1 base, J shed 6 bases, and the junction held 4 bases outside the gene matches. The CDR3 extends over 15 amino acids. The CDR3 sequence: CASSDFLGGLAEQFF. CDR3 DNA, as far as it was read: TGTGCCAGCAGTGATTTTCTGGGGGGGCTTGCT.

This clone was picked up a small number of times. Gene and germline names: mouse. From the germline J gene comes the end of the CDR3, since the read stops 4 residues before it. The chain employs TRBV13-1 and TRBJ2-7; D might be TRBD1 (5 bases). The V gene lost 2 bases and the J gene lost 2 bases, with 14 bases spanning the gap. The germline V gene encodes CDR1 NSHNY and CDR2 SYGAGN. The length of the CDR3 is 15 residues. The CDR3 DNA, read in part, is TGTGCCAGCAGTGACCCCAGGGAGAGTACCTAT. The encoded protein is CASSDPRESTY. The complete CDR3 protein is CASSDPRESTYEQYF.

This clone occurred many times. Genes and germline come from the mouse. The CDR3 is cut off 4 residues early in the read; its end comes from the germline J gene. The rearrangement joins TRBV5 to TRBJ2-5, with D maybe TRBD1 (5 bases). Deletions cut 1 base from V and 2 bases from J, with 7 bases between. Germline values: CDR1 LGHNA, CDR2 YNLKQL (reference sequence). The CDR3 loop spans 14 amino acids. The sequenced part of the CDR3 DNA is TGTGCCAGCAGCCAAGGGACACTCCAAGAC. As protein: CASSQGTLQD. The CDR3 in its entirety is CASSQGTLQDTQYF.

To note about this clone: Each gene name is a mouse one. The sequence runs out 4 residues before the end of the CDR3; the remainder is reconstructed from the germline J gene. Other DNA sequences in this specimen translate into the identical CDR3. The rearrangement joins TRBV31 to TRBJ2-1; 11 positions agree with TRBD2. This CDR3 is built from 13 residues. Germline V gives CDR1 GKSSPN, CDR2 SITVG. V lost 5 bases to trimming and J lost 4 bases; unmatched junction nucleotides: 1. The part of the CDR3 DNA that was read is TGTGCCTGGGACTGGGGGGGATATGCT. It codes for CAWDWGGYA. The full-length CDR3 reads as CAWDWGGYAEQFF.

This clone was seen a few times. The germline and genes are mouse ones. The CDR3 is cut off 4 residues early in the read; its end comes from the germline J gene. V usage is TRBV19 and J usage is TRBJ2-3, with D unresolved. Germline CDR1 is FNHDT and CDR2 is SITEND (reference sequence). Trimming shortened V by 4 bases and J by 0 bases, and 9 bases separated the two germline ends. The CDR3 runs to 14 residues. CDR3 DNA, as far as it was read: TGTGCCAGCAGTTCGACAATTAGTGCAGAA. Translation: CASSSTISAE. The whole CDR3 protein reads CASSSTISAETLYF.

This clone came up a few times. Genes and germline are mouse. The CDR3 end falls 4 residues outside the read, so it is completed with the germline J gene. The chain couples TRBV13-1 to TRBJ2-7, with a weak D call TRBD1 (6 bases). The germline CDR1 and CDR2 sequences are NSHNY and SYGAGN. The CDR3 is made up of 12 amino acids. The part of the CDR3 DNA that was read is TGTGCCAGCAGTCCCAGGGGATAT. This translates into CASSPRGY. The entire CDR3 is CASSPRGYEQYF.

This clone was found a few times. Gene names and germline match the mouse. The CDR3 protein is CASSFWGGRGQDTQYF. CDR3 DNA, as far as it was read: TGTGCCAGCAGTTTCTGGGGGGGCCGGGGTCAAGAC. The chain is built from TRBV13-1 and TRBJ2-5; 10 bases map to TRBD2. The sequence runs out 4 residues before the end of the CDR3; the remainder is reconstructed from the germline J gene. This CDR3 comprises 16 residues. Germline loops: CDR1 NSHNY, CDR2 SYGAGN. V trimming: 4 bases; J trimming: 3 bases; junction bases outside the gene matches: 8.

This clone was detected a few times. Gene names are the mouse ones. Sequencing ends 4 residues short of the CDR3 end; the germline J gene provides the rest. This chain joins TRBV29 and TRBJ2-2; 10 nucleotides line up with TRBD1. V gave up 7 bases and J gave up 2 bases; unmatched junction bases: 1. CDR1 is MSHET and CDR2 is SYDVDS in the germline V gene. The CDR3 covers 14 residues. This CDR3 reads CASTTGGNTGQLYF. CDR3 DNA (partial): TGTGCTAGCACGACAGGGGGCAACACCGGG.

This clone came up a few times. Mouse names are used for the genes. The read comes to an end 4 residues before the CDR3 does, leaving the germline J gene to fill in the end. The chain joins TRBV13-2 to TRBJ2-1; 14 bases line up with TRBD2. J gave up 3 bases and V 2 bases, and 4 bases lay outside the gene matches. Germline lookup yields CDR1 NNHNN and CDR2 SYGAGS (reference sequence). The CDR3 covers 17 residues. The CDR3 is CASGDPGTGGAYAEQFF. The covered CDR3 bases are TGTGCCAGCGGTGACCCCGGGACTGGGGGGGCCTATGCT.